This TCR beta chain is from a study of cytomegalovirus exposure and HLA in healthy donors. PCR primers comprised 60 Vbeta and 13 Jbeta primers. Measured with immunoSEQ multiplex PCR; TCRdb has only the in-frame clones, and not every one. Seen here are some 150,000 clones, 70% to 90% observed once, and the top ten hold about 2.4%. With respect to this clone: No antigen is known for it.

Overall study findings and caveats: Analyses of presence/absence relied on an assumption of roughly uniform sequencing depth across donors.

This TCR came from a woman between 18 and 29 years old in good health and CMV-seronegative. The sequenced sample consisted of PBMCs.

The CDR3: CASSYYRVYGYTF. CDR3 coding DNA: TGTGCCAGCAGCTACTACAGGGTCTACGGCTACACCTTC. The J gene is TRBJ1-2, the V gene TRBV5-8, with D perhaps matching TRBD1 (6 bases). The CDR3 has 13 residues. Looked up from germline, CDR1 is SGHTS and CDR2 is YDEGEE. Between the trimmed V and J ends, which lost 3 bases and 8 bases, there was a span of 14 bases.